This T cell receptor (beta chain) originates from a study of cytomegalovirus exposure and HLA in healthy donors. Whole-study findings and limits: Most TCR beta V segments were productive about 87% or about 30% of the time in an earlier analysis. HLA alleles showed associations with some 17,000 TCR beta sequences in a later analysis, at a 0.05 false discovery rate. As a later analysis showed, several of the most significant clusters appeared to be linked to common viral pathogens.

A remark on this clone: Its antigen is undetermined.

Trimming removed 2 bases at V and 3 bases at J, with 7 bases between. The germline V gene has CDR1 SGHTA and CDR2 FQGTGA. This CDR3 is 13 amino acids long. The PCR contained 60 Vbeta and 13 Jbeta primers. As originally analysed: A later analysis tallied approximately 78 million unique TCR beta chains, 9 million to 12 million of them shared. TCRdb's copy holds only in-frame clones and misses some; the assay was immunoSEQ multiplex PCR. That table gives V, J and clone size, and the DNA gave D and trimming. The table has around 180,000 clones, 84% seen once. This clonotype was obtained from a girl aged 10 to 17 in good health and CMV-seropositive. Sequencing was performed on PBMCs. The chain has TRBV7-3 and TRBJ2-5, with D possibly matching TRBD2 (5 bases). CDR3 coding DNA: TGTGCCAGCAGCTTATTCGGGGAAGAGACCCAGTACTTC. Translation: CASSLFGEETQYF. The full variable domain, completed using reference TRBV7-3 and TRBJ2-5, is GAGVSQTPSNKVTEKGKYVELRCDPISGHTALYWYRQSLGQGPEFLIYFQGTGAADDSGLPNDRFFAVRPEGSVSTLKIQRTERGDSAVYLCASSLFGEETQYFGPGTRLLVL.